This TCR beta chain came from a study of T cells in Graves' hyperthyroidism and ophthalmopathy. RNA transcripts gave rise to amplified TCR beta CDR3 regions. First-round RT-PCR of the TCR CDR3 relied on the HTBI primer set. TCRdb used MiXCR to reprocess the multiplex PCR reads, holding one entry per CDR3 protein. The table records around 600,000 distinct CDR3 sequences, approximately 15% of them present only once. Germline V gene sequence: CDR1 SQVTM, CDR2 ANQGSEA. The CDR3 consists of 13 residues. Many counts were recorded for this clonotype. One end of the junction varies from germline; a read error may be responsible.

The origin of this receptor is a woman aged 18-35 years with Graves' ophthalmopathy. The gene calls are TRBV29-1 and TRBJ1-1, with 7 nucleotides matching TRBD1. Sequenced: blood. CDR3: CSVEDRADTEAFF. The CDR3 nucleotides are TGCAGCGTAGAAGACAGGGCGGACACTGAAGCTTTCTTT.